What follows are 19 T cell receptor beta chains derived from one specimen sequenced in a study of blood T cell repertoires in COVID-19. Repertoires were generated with immunoSEQ multiplex PCR, while TCRdb's copy carries only in-frame clones and drops some. This repertoire shows about 54,000 clones, more than 75% found once; its top ten account for approximately 7.8%. Material for sequencing was peripheral blood. These receptors were taken from a man aged 45-65 years with active COVID-19.

The gene calls are TRBV7-2 and TRBJ2-3; D possibly corresponds to TRBD2 (7 bases). V was shortened by 2 bases and J by 2 bases, with 17 bases between the two germline ends. The CDR3 length is 17 residues. From germline, CDR1 is SGHTA and CDR2 FQGNSA. CDR3: CASSLYGGASTTDTQYF. The DNA of the CDR3 is TGTGCCAGCAGCTTATATGGGGGGGCCTCTACCACAGATACGCAGTATTTT.

The rearrangement links TRBV5-8 to TRBJ1-2; TRBD1 aligns across 10 bases. CDR3 size: 15 residues. Per the germline V gene, CDR1 is SGHTS and CDR2 is YDEGEE. After removal of 4 bases from V and 3 bases from J, the junction contained 6 bases not matched to a gene. CDR3 amino acids: CASSHTTGGDYGYTF. CDR3 in DNA: TGTGCCAGCAGCCACACGACAGGGGGCGACTATGGCTACACCTTC.

The chain joins TRBV30 to TRBJ2-2, with TRBD2 matching over 16 bases. Germline V gene data show CDR1 as GTSNPN and CDR2 as SVGIG (reference sequence). The CDR3 has 15 amino acids. With V trimmed by 5 bases and J by 6 bases, 3 bases remained unmatched. In nucleotides, the CDR3 is TGTGCCTGGGGGGGACTAGCGGGAGGGCCCGGGGAGCTGTTTTTT. Amino acids: CAWGGLAGGPGELFF.

V is TRBV18 and J is TRBJ2-7, with 7 bases identical to TRBD1. The CDR3 has 12 residues. With 2 bases clipped from V and 6 bases from J, the junction kept 1 base outside the gene matches. Germline V gives CDR1 KGHSH, CDR2 LQKENI. CDR3 sequence: CASSPRGREQYF. The CDR3 bases are TGTGCCAGCTCACCAAGGGGGCGCGAGCAGTACTTC.

The chain employs TRBV7-3 and TRBJ2-5; the match to TRBD2 covers 7 bases. Germline lookup yields CDR1 SGHTA and CDR2 FQGTGA. The CDR3 loop spans 14 amino acids. J lost 7 bases, V lost 5 bases, and 10 bases had no gene match. The CDR3 is CASSIGTGGGTQYF. CDR3 coding DNA: TGTGCCAGCAGCATTGGGACTGGCGGGGGGACCCAGTACTTC.

V gene TRBV30 combines with J gene TRBJ2-7, with 9 bases identical to TRBD1. Germline loops: CDR1 GTSNPN, CDR2 SVGIG (reference sequence). CDR3 length: 15 residues. Losses at the gene ends were 3 bases for V and 0 bases for J; bases not matched to a gene: 6. This chain's CDR3 is CAWRIGTGSSYEQYF. CDR3 nucleotide sequence: TGTGCCTGGAGGATAGGGACAGGGTCCTCCTACGAGCAGTACTTC.

The chain is built from TRBV12-3 or TRBV12-4 and TRBJ1-4; D ambiguous. V lost 3 bases and J 3 bases, leaving 5 bases between the germline ends. The length of the CDR3 is 13 residues. CDR3 DNA sequence: TGTGCCAGCAGTTTGATAGCTAATGAAAAACTGTTTTTT. This translates into CASSLIANEKLFF.

This sequence joins TRBV27 and TRBJ2-5; TRBD1 matches at 7 bases. V was pared by 5 bases and J by 2 bases, with 8 bases of the junction left unmatched. The germline gives CDR1 MNHEY, CDR2 SMNVEV (reference sequence). The CDR3 consists of 15 residues. The CDR3 sequence: CASSPRQGLQETQYF. CDR3 DNA: TGTGCCAGCAGTCCCAGACAGGGCCTACAAGAGACCCAGTACTTC.

The rearrangement uses TRBV5-4 and TRBJ2-7; TRBD1 agrees at 9 bases. This CDR3 is 16 amino acids long. J gave up 2 bases and V 3 bases, and 9 bases lay outside the gene matches. CDR1 and CDR2 (germline): SGHNT, YYREEE (reference sequence). The CDR3 region is CASSSSRQGGAYEQYF. In DNA, the CDR3 is TGTGCCAGCAGCTCTTCTCGACAGGGGGGTGCCTACGAGCAGTACTTC.

This clone was seen a handful of times. The chain joins TRBV5-1 to TRBJ2-2; perhaps TRBD1 as D (6 bases). The V and J ends lost 4 bases and 5 bases respectively, with 15 bases between them. CDR3 length: 15 amino acids. Germline CDR1 and CDR2: SGHRS and YFSETQ. CDR3 DNA sequence: TGCGCCAGCAGCGACCGTGGCCAGGGGACCGGGGAGCTGTTTTTT. Encoded protein: CASSDRGQGTGELFF.

The genes are TRBV5-5 and TRBJ2-4, with 7 bases that match TRBD2. Per germline, CDR1 SGHKS and CDR2 YYEKEE (reference sequence). This CDR3 has 16 amino acids. V shed 0 bases and J 8 bases; nucleotides not matched to a gene: 11. The CDR3 protein is CASSLAGGRGSDIQYF. In nucleotides, the CDR3 is TGTGCCAGCAGCTTGGCCGGGGGGAGAGGGTCGGACATTCAGTACTTC.

V gene TRBV6-5 combines with J gene TRBJ2-5, with D unresolved. V was trimmed by 7 bases and J by 2 bases, leaving 17 bases between them. The germline CDR1 and CDR2 sequences are MNHEY and SVGAGI. This CDR3 has 15 amino acids. This chain's CDR3 is CASMPPGRWQETQYF. As DNA, the CDR3 is TGTGCCAGCATGCCCCCCGGCAGGTGGCAAGAGACCCAGTACTTC.

The chain uses TRBV7-8 and TRBJ2-1; 8 bases align to TRBD2. Germline trimming cut 5 bases from V and 5 bases from J; bases unmatched to any gene: 8. Germline V CDR1 and CDR2: SGHVS, FQNEAQ. This CDR3 is 15 amino acids long. The CDR3 nucleotides are TGTGCCAGCAGCCTACGGGAGGGGTTCCACAATGAGCAGTTCTTC. Its translation is CASSLREGFHNEQFF.

The chain has TRBV29-1 and TRBJ2-7; 10 nucleotides line up with TRBD1. Germline V gene sequence: CDR1 SQVTM, CDR2 ANQGSEA. With 8 bases clipped from V and 3 bases from J, the junction kept 7 bases outside the gene matches. CDR3 size: 13 residues. The CDR3 spells CSIGGQGGYEQYF. The CDR3 nucleotides read TGCAGCATTGGAGGACAGGGGGGCTACGAGCAGTACTTC.

This chain uses TRBV2 with TRBJ1-1; D perhaps matches TRBD1 (5 bases). The V end was cut by 7 bases, the J end by 4 bases, with 16 bases between. Germline V CDR1 and CDR2: SNHLY, FYNNEI. This CDR3 spans 14 amino acids. In nucleotides, the CDR3 is TGTGCCAGCACCCGAGGGACTCCTTCCACTGAAGCTTTCTTT. Amino acids: CASTRGTPSTEAFF.

The rearrangement joins TRBV6-5 to TRBJ2-7, with TRBD1 matching 11 bases. The CDR3 contains 16 residues. With V trimmed by 2 bases and J by 6 bases, 9 bases remained unmatched. Germline CDR1 is MNHEY and CDR2 is SVGAGI. The CDR3 loop is CASSYLSGTGGSEQYF. Written as DNA, the CDR3 is TGTGCCAGCAGTTACCTGTCCGGGACAGGGGGATCCGAGCAGTACTTC.

V gene TRBV5-6 combines with J gene TRBJ2-7, with 12 bases aligning to TRBD2. This CDR3 spans 15 amino acids. V was clipped by 0 bases and J by 4 bases; unmatched bases: 2. CDR1 is SGHDT and CDR2 is YYEEEE in the germline V gene. CDR3 DNA: TGTGCCAGCAGCTTGGGACTAGCGGGAGCTTACGAGCAGTACTTC. It specifies CASSLGLAGAYEQYF.

V usage is TRBV24-1 and J usage is TRBJ1-1; 9 nucleotides align to TRBD1. Germline V gene sequence: CDR1 KGHDR, CDR2 SFDVKD. The CDR3 contains 16 residues. V lost 7 bases to trimming and J lost 0 bases; unmatched junction nucleotides: 8. The CDR3 nucleotides are TGTGCCACCAGGGCGGGGGACAGGGCAATGAACACTGAAGCTTTCTTT. Protein: CATRAGDRAMNTEAFF.

V gene TRBV6-5 combines with J gene TRBJ2-7; D is uncertain. The CDR3 has 13 residues. V gave up 4 bases and J gave up 2 bases, with 9 bases separating them. Per the germline V gene, CDR1 is MNHEY and CDR2 is SVGAGI. CDR3 region: CASSSDTAYEQYF. CDR3 bases: TGTGCCAGCAGTTCTGACACGGCCTACGAGCAGTACTTC.